These 28 T cell receptor beta chains share one sample of origin, sequenced in a study of shared clonotypes between healthy human individuals. Clones were read by immunoSEQ multiplex PCR, and TCRdb kept only the in-frame ones, dropping some. The table lists under 2.5 million clones, 85% to 95% of them singletons. Sequences were obtained from naive CD4+ T cells from PBMCs. Subset: CD45RA+ positively selected. These TCRs come from a man aged 18-30 years in good health. Some clones in this sample may be carry-over from other donors' samples.

The chain links TRBV7-9 to TRBJ2-2; a weak D match, TRBD2 (6 bases). The germline CDR1 and CDR2 sequences are SEHNR and FQNEAQ (reference sequence). V was shortened by 6 bases and J by 4 bases, with 15 bases between the two germline ends. This CDR3 has 15 residues. The CDR3 region has the DNA TGTGCCAGCAGACCTGGAGGGAGTCCCACCGGGGAGCTGTTTTTT. This sequence encodes CASRPGGSPTGELFF.

The rearrangement joins TRBV28 to TRBJ2-7; 10 bases fit TRBD2. Germline lookup yields CDR1 MDHEN and CDR2 SYDVKM. The CDR3 runs to 15 residues. V lost 4 bases and J lost 3; bases outside the gene matches: 6. CDR3 loop: CASSSLAGVNYEQYF. The CDR3 DNA is TGTGCCAGCAGTTCCCTAGCGGGAGTCAACTACGAGCAGTACTTC.

Only a few counts were recorded for this clone. V and J are TRBV5-1 and TRBJ1-1; perhaps TRBD1 as D (5 bases). Between the trimmed V and J ends, which lost 4 bases and 1 base, there was a span of 11 bases. Germline CDR1 and CDR2: SGHRS and YFSETQ. This CDR3 is built from 14 residues. CDR3 coding DNA: TGCGCCAGCAGCAGGGCAGGGACGAACACTGAAGCTTTCTTT. Translation gives CASSRAGTNTEAFF.

This rearrangement joins TRBV5-1 to TRBJ2-3; tentatively, D is TRBD2 (6 bases). The CDR3 covers 16 residues. V lost 4 bases and J 2 bases, leaving 17 bases between the germline ends. Germline loops: CDR1 SGHRS, CDR2 YFSETQ. The CDR3 DNA follows: TGCGCCAGCAGCCCGGGTCGGGACTCTTACACAGATACGCAGTATTTT. This encodes CASSPGRDSYTDTQYF.

CDR3 sequence: CSVSGRETDTQYF. The CDR3 nucleotides read TGCAGCGTGAGCGGGAGAGAAACAGATACGCAGTATTTT. This rearrangement joins TRBV29-1 to TRBJ2-3, with TRBD2 matching 8 bases. The V gene end was trimmed by 6 bases and the J gene end by 3 bases; junction bases not matched to a gene: 5. Germline CDR1 SQVTM, CDR2 ANQGSEA. The CDR3 contains 13 residues.

Comment on this clone: This CDR3 is also generated by other DNA sequences in the sample. The V call is TRBV19, the J call TRBJ2-7; D ambiguous. The CDR3 totals 13 residues. V lost 3 bases and J 2 bases, leaving 8 bases between the germline ends. Germline V gene lookup returns CDR1 LNHDA and CDR2 SQIVND (reference sequence). The CDR3 sequence is CASSIRQAYEQYF. Written as DNA, the CDR3 is TGTGCCAGTAGTATCAGGCAAGCCTACGAGCAGTACTTC.

Comments on this clone: The DNA is left out, because the CDR3 cannot be placed on it with certainty; the CDR3 is given as TCRdb lists it. This sequence joins TRBV1 and TRBJ2-1; the table gives TRBD2 as D, unverified against the DNA. TRBV1 corresponds to a pseudogene. Counting both end residues, the CDR3 totals 18 amino acids. CDR3 in amino acids: CTSSRFGGGSGIYNEQFF.

J is TRBJ2-2 and V is TRBV6-1; D remains ambiguous. The CDR3 has 13 residues. Trimming took off 11 bases at V and 5 bases at J, with 15 bases between the two ends. Germline V gives CDR1 MNHNS, CDR2 SASEGT. The DNA for the CDR3 is TGTGCCTCCCGGCAATTTGGGACCGGGGAGCTGTTTTTT. It codes for CASRQFGTGELFF.

J is TRBJ2-3 and V is TRBV9, with TRBD2 matching over 9 bases. The length of the CDR3 is 15 residues. The V gene's germline CDR1 is SGDLS and CDR2 YYNGEE. V gave up 6 bases and J gave up 0 bases; unmatched junction bases: 5. The CDR3 region is CASTLSGSSTDTQYF. CDR3 nucleotide sequence: TGTGCCAGCACCCTTAGCGGGAGCAGCACAGATACGCAGTATTTT.

The chain joins TRBV27 to TRBJ2-7, with TRBD1 as a possible D gene (6 bases). The ends were cut back, 6 bases at V and 2 bases at J, with 17 bases in the middle. The CDR3 length is 15 residues. Germline values: CDR1 MNHEY, CDR2 SMNVEV (reference sequence). CDR3 residues: CASSRSWQGPYEQYF. The DNA for the CDR3 is TGTGCCAGCAGCCGAAGTTGGCAGGGGCCCTACGAGCAGTACTTC.

The chain has TRBV6-5 and TRBJ2-7; D is tentatively TRBD1 or TRBD2 (5 bases each). The CDR3 contains 15 residues. Trimming left V 3 bases short and J 2 bases short, with 14 bases between. Germline lookup yields CDR1 MNHEY and CDR2 SVGAGI. As DNA, the CDR3 is TGTGCCAGCAGTTATGGGACCCTCCCTCCCTACGAGCAGTACTTC. This gives the protein CASSYGTLPPYEQYF.

The chain joins TRBV7-9 to TRBJ1-5; the match to TRBD1 covers 12 bases. The germline CDR1 and CDR2 sequences are SEHNR and FQNEAQ (reference sequence). The CDR3 runs 15 residues. The V segment lost 5 bases and the J segment 9 bases; nucleotides outside the gene matches: 8. This chain's CDR3 is CASSAGTGGPGPQHF. The CDR3 nucleotides read TGTGCCAGCAGCGCCGGGACAGGGGGCCCCGGGCCCCAGCATTTT.

V gene TRBV4-2 combines with J gene TRBJ2-1; 9 bases fit TRBD2. After removal of 4 bases from V and 1 base from J, the junction contained 8 bases not matched to a gene. Germline V lookup: CDR1 LGHNA, CDR2 YNFKEQ. This CDR3 contains 17 residues. The CDR3 loop is CASSRLASGDSYNEQFF. The CDR3 coding sequence is TGTGCCAGCAGCCGTTTAGCTAGCGGGGATTCCTACAATGAGCAGTTCTTC.

CDR3 in DNA: TGTGCCTGGAGTGTAGGGGCCAGACGGGGGCCCTTCCGTAATCAGCCCCAGCATTTT. This translates into CAWSVGARRGPFRNQPQHF. The chain recombines TRBV30 with TRBJ1-5; tentative D call: TRBD1 (6 bases). V dropped 0 bases and J dropped 4 bases, with 25 bases sitting between them. From germline, CDR1 is GTSNPN and CDR2 SVGIG (reference sequence). The CDR3 extends over 19 amino acids.

This chain uses TRBV7-8 with TRBJ2-7; D is ambiguous. Deletions cut 0 bases from V and 5 bases from J, with 8 bases between. The CDR3 is 13 amino acids. CDR1 SGHVS and CDR2 FQNEAQ come from the germline V gene. The CDR3 nucleotides are TGTGCCAGCAGCTTAGCGCGGTTTGACGAGCAGTACTTC. Residues: CASSLARFDEQYF. The whole variable domain, filled in from reference TRBV7-8 and TRBJ2-7, reads GAGVSQSPRYKVAKRGQDVALRCDPISGHVSLFWYQQALGQGPEFLTYFQNEAQLDKSGLPSDRFFAERPEGSVSTLKIQRTQQEDSAVYLCASSLARFDEQYFGPGTRLTVT.

V gene TRBV25-1 combines with J gene TRBJ2-3; TRBD2 aligns across 7 bases. Germline V CDR1 and CDR2: MGHDK, SYGVNS. This CDR3 contains 16 residues. Unmatched junction bases numbered 13, after V lost 5 bases and J lost 5 bases. The CDR3 sequence: CASSNGLAEPGDTQYF. DNA of the CDR3: TGTGCCAGCAGTAATGGGCTAGCGGAGCCTGGAGATACGCAGTATTTT.

J is TRBJ2-5 and V is TRBV4-2; 9 bases map to TRBD2. V shed 0 bases and J 9 bases; nucleotides not matched to a gene: 23. The CDR3 extends over 20 amino acids. Germline V lookup: CDR1 LGHNA, CDR2 YNFKEQ. The CDR3 coding sequence is TGTGCCAGCAGCCAAGATTCAAGGAGACTAGCGGCACAGTGGGGAGGGGCCCAGTACTTC. This encodes CASSQDSRRLAAQWGGAQYF.

The rearrangement uses TRBV30 and TRBJ2-1; D perhaps matches TRBD2 (5 bases). This CDR3 has 13 residues. Trimming took 1 base from V and 1 from J, leaving 5 bases between them. The germline V gene encodes CDR1 GTSNPN and CDR2 SVGIG (reference sequence). CDR3 nucleotide sequence: TGTGCCTGGAGTGGGGAGTCCTACAATGAGCAGTTCTTC. This codes for CAWSGESYNEQFF.

The chain uses TRBV27 and TRBJ2-7, with a possible D match to TRBD1 (7 bases). Between the trimmed V and J ends, which lost 6 bases and 3 bases, there was a span of 15 bases. The CDR3 contains 14 residues. Looked up from germline, CDR1 is MNHEY and CDR2 is SMNVEV (reference sequence). CDR3 bases: TGTGCCAGCAGCTCAGGGGGGCTGGGCTACGAGCAGTACTTC. This gives the protein CASSSGGLGYEQYF.

This clone was picked up one time. The sample contains more than one DNA sequence encoding this CDR3. This rearrangement joins TRBV28 to TRBJ2-3, with D unresolved. Trimming took 3 bases from V and 1 from J, leaving 8 bases between them. Germline CDR1 is MDHEN and CDR2 is SYDVKM. The CDR3 totals 14 residues. The CDR3 bases are TGTGCCAGCAGTTTTTCCCGCGGCACAGATACGCAGTATTTT. Translated: CASSFSRGTDTQYF.

CDR3 DNA: TGTGCCAGCAGCTTGGCTGGACAGCCAGGCAATCAGCCCCAGCATTTT. Translated: CASSLAGQPGNQPQHF. V usage is TRBV5-5 and J usage is TRBJ1-5, with D perhaps TRBD1 (6 bases). Trimming took off 0 bases at V and 2 bases at J, with 12 bases between the two ends. In germline, CDR1 is SGHKS, CDR2 YYEKEE (reference sequence). CDR3 length: 16 residues.

The rearrangement uses TRBV11-2 and TRBJ1-5; D is uncertain. The CDR3 has 13 amino acids. Trimming removed 4 bases at V and 5 bases at J, with 9 bases between. CDR1 is SGHAT and CDR2 is FQNNGV in the germline V gene. The CDR3 loop is CASSSSADQPQHF. The DNA of the CDR3 is TGTGCCAGCAGCTCATCGGCCGATCAGCCCCAGCATTTT.

The chain combines TRBV7-9 with TRBJ2-1; D perhaps matches TRBD1 (6 bases). V lost 4 bases to trimming and J lost 3 bases, with 10 bases between them. The CDR3 consists of 14 residues. Germline-derived CDR1 and CDR2 are SEHNR and FQNEAQ (reference sequence). The CDR3 is CASSSGQSYNEQFF. The CDR3, as DNA: TGTGCCAGCAGCTCCGGACAGAGCTACAATGAGCAGTTCTTC. Together with reference TRBV7-9 and TRBJ2-1, the CDR3 gives the full variable domain: DTGVSQNPRHKITKRGQNVTFRCDPISEHNRLYWYRQTLGQGPEFLTYFQNEAQLEKSRLLSDRFSAERPKGSFSTLEIQRTEQGDSAMYLCASSSGQSYNEQFFGPGTRLTVL.

As to this clone: Other nucleotide sequences in the sample specify the same CDR3. The chain is built from TRBV7-3 and TRBJ2-7, with 14 nucleotides matching TRBD2. Per the germline V gene, CDR1 is SGHTA and CDR2 is FQGTGA. This CDR3 is built from 15 residues. Germline trimming cut 5 bases from V and 5 bases from J; bases unmatched to any gene: 5. CDR3 loop: CASSLGTSGRDEQYF. The DNA of the CDR3 is TGTGCCAGCAGCCTAGGGACTAGCGGGAGAGACGAGCAGTACTTC.

The V call is TRBV19, the J call TRBJ2-1; D possibly corresponds to TRBD1 (6 bases). The V and J ends lost 0 bases and 0 bases respectively, with 15 bases between them. This CDR3 region has 18 residues. Germline-derived CDR1 and CDR2 are LNHDA and SQIVND (reference sequence). CDR3 amino acids: CASSIDLPGQSSYNEQFF. In DNA, the CDR3 is TGTGCCAGTAGTATAGATCTCCCCGGACAGAGCTCCTACAATGAGCAGTTCTTC. Supplemented by reference TRBV19 and TRBJ2-1, the full variable domain reads DGGITQSPKYLFRKEGQNVTLSCEQNLNHDAMYWYRQDPGQGLRLIYYSQIVNDFQKGDIAEGYSVSREKKESFPLTVTSAQKNPTAFYLCASSIDLPGQSSYNEQFFGPGTRLTVL.

This chain uses TRBV6-1 with TRBJ2-7, with 10 bases aligning to TRBD2. Germline lookup yields CDR1 MNHNS and CDR2 SASEGT. Trimming removed 5 bases from V and 7 bases from J; junction bases left unmatched: 8. The CDR3 runs to 14 residues. The CDR3 reads CASSLIAGGQEQYF. CDR3 bases: TGTGCCAGCAGTTTGATAGCGGGAGGTCAGGAGCAGTACTTC.

The chain is built from TRBV2 and TRBJ2-7; no definite D call. There are 13 residues in the CDR3. Per germline, CDR1 SNHLY and CDR2 FYNNEI. The V gene lost 4 bases and the J gene lost 6 bases, with 13 bases spanning the gap. This CDR3 is CASSGTRTTEQYF. In DNA form, the CDR3 reads TGTGCCAGCAGTGGAACCAGAACGACCGAGCAGTACTTC.

The chain uses TRBV5-1 and TRBJ2-1; D is possibly TRBD2 (5 bases). CDR1 and CDR2 from the germline V gene are SGHRS and YFSETQ. Trimming cost V 0 bases and J 9 bases, with 10 bases left between them. The CDR3 is made up of 13 amino acids. This CDR3 reads CASSLVTSFEQFF. Here the CDR3 DNA reads TGCGCCAGCAGCTTGGTCACTAGTTTTGAGCAGTTCTTC.